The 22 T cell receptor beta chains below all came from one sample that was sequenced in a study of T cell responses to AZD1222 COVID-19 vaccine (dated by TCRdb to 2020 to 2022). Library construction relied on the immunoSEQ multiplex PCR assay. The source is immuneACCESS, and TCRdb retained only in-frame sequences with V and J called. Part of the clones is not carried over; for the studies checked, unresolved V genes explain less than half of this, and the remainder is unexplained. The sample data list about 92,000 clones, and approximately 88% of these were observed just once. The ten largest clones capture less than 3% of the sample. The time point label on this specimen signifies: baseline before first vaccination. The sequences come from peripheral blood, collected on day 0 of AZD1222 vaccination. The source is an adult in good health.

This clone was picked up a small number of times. CDR3 residues: CASSFTLPPRGQGAGANVLTF. The CDR3 DNA reads TGTGCCAGCAGTTTCACCCTTCCCCCCAGGGGACAGGGAGCCGGGGCCAACGTCCTGACTTTC. The chain links TRBV28 to TRBJ2-6, with 9 nucleotides matching TRBD1. Trimming cost V 3 bases and J 4 bases; bases outside gene matches: 19. Per the germline V gene, CDR1 is MDHEN and CDR2 is SYDVKM. CDR3 size: 21 residues.

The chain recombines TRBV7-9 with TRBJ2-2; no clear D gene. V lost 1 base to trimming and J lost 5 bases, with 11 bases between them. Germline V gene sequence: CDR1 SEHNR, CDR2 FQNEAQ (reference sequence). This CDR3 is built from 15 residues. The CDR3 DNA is TGTGCCAGCAGCTTAGAGAGTTTGGGGACCGGGGAGCTGTTTTTT. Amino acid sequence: CASSLESLGTGELFF.

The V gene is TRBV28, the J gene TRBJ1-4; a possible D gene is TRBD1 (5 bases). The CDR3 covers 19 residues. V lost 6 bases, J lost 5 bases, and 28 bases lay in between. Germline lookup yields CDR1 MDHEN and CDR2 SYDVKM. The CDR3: CASSYSPFDSLMLNEKLFF. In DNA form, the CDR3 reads TGTGCCAGCAGCTACAGCCCTTTCGACAGCTTGATGTTAAATGAAAAACTGTTTTTT.

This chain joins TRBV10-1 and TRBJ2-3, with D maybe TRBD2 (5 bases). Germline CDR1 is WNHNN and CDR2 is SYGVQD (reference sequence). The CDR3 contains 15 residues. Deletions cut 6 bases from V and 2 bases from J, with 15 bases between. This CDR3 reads CASSPGLRTTDTQYF. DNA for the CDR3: TGCGCCAGCAGCCCAGGACTCCGGACCACAGATACGCAGTATTTT.

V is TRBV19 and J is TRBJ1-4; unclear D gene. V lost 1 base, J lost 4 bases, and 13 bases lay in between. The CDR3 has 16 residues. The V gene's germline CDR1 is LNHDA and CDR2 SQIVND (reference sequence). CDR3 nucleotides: TGTGCCAGTAGTATAGGACGAACAGCATTTAATGAAAAACTGTTTTTT. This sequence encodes CASSIGRTAFNEKLFF.

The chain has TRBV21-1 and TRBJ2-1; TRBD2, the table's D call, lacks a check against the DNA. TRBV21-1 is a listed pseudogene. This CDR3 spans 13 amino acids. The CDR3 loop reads CASSIPAGKEAFF. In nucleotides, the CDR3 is TGTGCCAGCAGTATCCCTGCGGGGAAGGAGGCGTTCTTC.

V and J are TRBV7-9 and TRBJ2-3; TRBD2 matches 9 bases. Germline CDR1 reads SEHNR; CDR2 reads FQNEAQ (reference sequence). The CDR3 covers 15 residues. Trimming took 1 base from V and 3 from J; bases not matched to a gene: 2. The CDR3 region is CASSLGSGGTDTQYF. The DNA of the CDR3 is TGTGCCAGCAGCTTAGGTAGCGGGGGAACAGATACGCAGTATTTT.

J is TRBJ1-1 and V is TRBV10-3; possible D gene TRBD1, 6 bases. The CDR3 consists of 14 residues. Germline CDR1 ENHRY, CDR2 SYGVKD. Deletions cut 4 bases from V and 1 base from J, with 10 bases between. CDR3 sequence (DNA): TGTGCCATCAGTGCGACAGGCCCGAACACTGAAGCTTTCTTT. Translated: CAISATGPNTEAFF.

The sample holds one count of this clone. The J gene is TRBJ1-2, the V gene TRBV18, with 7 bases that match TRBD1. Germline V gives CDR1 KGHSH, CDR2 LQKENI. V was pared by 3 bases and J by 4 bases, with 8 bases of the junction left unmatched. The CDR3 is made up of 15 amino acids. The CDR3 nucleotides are TGTGCCAGCTCACCCGGGACAGCCTTGAGCTATGGCTACACCTTC. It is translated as CASSPGTALSYGYTF.

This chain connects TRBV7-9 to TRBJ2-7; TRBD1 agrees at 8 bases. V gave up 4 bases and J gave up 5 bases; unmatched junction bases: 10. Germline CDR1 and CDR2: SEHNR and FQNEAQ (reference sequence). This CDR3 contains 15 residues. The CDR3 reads CASSWGRTGLNEQYF. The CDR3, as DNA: TGTGCCAGCAGCTGGGGCCGGACAGGGCTGAACGAGCAGTACTTC.

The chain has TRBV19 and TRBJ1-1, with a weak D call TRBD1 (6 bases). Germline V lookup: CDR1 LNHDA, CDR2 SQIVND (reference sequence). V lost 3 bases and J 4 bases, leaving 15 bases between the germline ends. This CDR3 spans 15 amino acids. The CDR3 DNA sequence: TGTGCCAGTAGTATCGGACGGGGGGCAGCCACTGAAGCTTTCTTT. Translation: CASSIGRGAATEAFF.

In DNA form, the CDR3 reads TGTGCCAGCAGCCTCAATTCACCCCTCCACTTT. Its protein product is CASSLNSPLHF. The chain employs TRBV7-2 and TRBJ1-6; D uncertain. Trimming took 5 bases from V and 7 from J, leaving 3 bases between them. Per germline, CDR1 SGHTA and CDR2 FQGNSA. The CDR3 totals 11 residues.

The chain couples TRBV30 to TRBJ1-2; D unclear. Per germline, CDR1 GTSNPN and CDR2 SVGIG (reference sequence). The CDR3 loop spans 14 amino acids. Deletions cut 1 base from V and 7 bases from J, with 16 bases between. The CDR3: CAWSAETVAGGYTF. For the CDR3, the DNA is TGTGCCTGGAGTGCTGAGACCGTCGCGGGTGGCTACACCTTC.

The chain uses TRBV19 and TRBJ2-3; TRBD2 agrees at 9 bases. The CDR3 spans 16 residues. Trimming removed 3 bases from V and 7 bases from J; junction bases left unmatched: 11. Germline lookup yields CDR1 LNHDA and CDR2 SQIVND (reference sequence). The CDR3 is CASSMIAGGFGNTQYF. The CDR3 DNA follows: TGTGCCAGTAGTATGATTGCGGGAGGGTTCGGGAATACGCAGTATTTT.

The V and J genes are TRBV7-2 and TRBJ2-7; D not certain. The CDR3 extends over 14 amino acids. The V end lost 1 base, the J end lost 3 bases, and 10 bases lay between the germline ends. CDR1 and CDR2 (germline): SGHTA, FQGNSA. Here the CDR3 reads CASSLVYNIYEQYF. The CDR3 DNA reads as TGTGCCAGCAGCTTAGTCTATAATATCTACGAGCAGTACTTC.

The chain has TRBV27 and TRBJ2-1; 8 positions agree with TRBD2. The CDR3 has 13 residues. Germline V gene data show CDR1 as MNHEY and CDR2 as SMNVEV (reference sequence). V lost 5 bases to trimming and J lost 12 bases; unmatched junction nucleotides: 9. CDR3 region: CASSPPAGAVQFF. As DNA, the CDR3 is TGTGCCAGCAGTCCACCAGCGGGGGCCGTGCAGTTCTTC.

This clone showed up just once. CDR3: CASTYRDPGELFF. Written as DNA, the CDR3 is TGCGCCAGCACCTACAGGGACCCCGGGGAGCTGTTTTTT. The rearrangement joins TRBV4-1 to TRBJ2-2; perhaps TRBD1 as D (6 bases). With 7 bases removed from V and 6 bases from J, the gap between germline ends came to 12 bases. The CDR3 has 13 residues. Germline V gene data show CDR1 as MGHRA and CDR2 as YSYEKL.

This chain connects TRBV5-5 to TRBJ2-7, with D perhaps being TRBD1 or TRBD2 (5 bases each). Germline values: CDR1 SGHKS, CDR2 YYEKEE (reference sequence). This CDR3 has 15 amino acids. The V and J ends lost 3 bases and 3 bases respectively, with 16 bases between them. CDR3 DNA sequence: TGTGCCAGCAGCTCACCACAGGTGGGGGTCTACGAGCAGTACTTC. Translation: CASSSPQVGVYEQYF.

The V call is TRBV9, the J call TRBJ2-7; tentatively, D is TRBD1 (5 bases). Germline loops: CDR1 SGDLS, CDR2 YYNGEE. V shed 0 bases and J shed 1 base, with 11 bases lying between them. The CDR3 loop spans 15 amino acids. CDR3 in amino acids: CASSVADSNSYEQYF. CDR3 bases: TGTGCCAGCAGCGTAGCAGACAGTAATTCCTACGAGCAGTACTTC.

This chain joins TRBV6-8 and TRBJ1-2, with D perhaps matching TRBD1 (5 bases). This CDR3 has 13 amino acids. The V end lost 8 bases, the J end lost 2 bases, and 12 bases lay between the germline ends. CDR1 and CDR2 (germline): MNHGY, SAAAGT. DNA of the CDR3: TGTGCCAGCCAGCAGGGCCTAAACTATGGCTACACCTTC. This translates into CASQQGLNYGYTF.

This CDR3 reads CASSLADRDYSPLHF. Here the CDR3 DNA reads TGTGCCAGCAGCTTAGCAGACAGGGATTATTCACCCCTCCACTTT. The chain uses TRBV7-6 and TRBJ1-6; 7 positions match TRBD1. Looked up from germline, CDR1 is SGHVS and CDR2 is FNYEAQ. The CDR3 contains 15 residues. V was clipped by 0 bases and J by 8 bases; unmatched bases: 4. Drawing the rest from reference TRBV7-6 and TRBJ1-6, the complete variable domain is GAGVSQSPRYKVTKRGQDVALRCDPISGHVSLYWYRQALGQGPEFLTYFNYEAQQDKSGLPNDRFSAERPEGSISTLTIQRTEQRDSAMYRCASSLADRDYSPLHFGNGTRLTVT.

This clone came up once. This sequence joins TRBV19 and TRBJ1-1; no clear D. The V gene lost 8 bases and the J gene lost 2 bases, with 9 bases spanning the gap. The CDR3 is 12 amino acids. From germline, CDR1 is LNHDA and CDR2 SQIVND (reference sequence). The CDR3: CASSDFNTEAFF. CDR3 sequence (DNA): TGTGCCAGTTCCGACTTTAACACTGAAGCTTTCTTT.